Following are 10 T cell receptor beta chains from one sample sequenced in a study of blood T cell repertoires in COVID-19. Assay: immunoSEQ multiplex PCR; the TCRdb copy retains only in-frame clones and omits some. Of about 200,000 clones listed, around nine tenths are singletons. The specimen was peripheral blood. The origin of the receptors is a man in his fifties or sixties who had recovered from COVID-19.

The chain links TRBV28 to TRBJ2-7, with 10 bases fitting TRBD2. CDR3 length: 16 residues. V was clipped by 6 bases and J by 6 bases; unmatched bases: 14. From germline, CDR1 is MDHEN and CDR2 SYDVKM. CDR3 loop: CASSSTSAGGPAEQYF. DNA of the CDR3: TGTGCCAGCAGCTCAACGTCAGCGGGAGGGCCGGCCGAGCAGTACTTC.

In its sample, this clone was seen a few times. Mismatch with germline at one junction end may stem from a read error. J is TRBJ1-1 and V is TRBV6-2 or TRBV6-3; 8 bases align to TRBD1. The CDR3 loop spans 15 amino acids. The V gene's germline CDR1 is MNHEY and CDR2 SVGEGT. This chain's CDR3 is CASTYRGGRGTEAFF. CDR3 nucleotides: TGTGCCAGCACTTACAGGGGGGGGAGAGGGACTGAAGCTTTCTTT.

In its sample, this clone was seen a few times. This rearrangement joins TRBV19 to TRBJ1-6; 7 bases align to TRBD1. V shed 4 bases and J 9 bases; nucleotides not matched to a gene: 3. The length of the CDR3 is 13 residues. Germline CDR1 and CDR2: LNHDA and SQIVND (reference sequence). The CDR3, as DNA: TGTGCCAGTAGTACGGGACAGCCTTCACCCCTCCACTTT. It yields the protein CASSTGQPSPLHF.

The chain is built from TRBV9 and TRBJ1-6; D might be TRBD1 (6 bases). Germline lookup yields CDR1 SGDLS and CDR2 YYNGEE. CDR3 length equals 15 residues. Trimming cost V 3 bases and J 10 bases, with 17 bases left between them. For the CDR3, the DNA is TGTGCCAGCAGCGCCGGATCTTCAGGGGTCTCACCCCTCCACTTT. Its protein product is CASSAGSSGVSPLHF.

The V call is TRBV19, the J call TRBJ2-6; D is perhaps TRBD1 (5 bases). Trimming pared 0 bases from V and 3 bases from J, leaving 15 bases between. Germline assignment: CDR1 LNHDA and CDR2 SQIVND (reference sequence). CDR3 size: 18 residues. The CDR3 sequence: CASSIDRVGLLGANVLTF. CDR3 DNA: TGTGCCAGTAGTATAGACAGGGTCGGTTTACTTGGGGCCAACGTCCTGACTTTC.

V gene TRBV5-4 combines with J gene TRBJ2-1, with 15 nucleotides matching TRBD2. With V trimmed by 4 bases and J by 9 bases, 8 bases remained unmatched. The CDR3 is 16 residues long. CDR1 is SGHNT, CDR2 YYREEE, per germline (reference sequence). Here the CDR3 reads CASSPPGLAGGGEQFF. CDR3 bases: TGTGCCAGCAGCCCGCCGGGACTAGCGGGAGGAGGTGAGCAGTTCTTC.

J is TRBJ2-6 and V is TRBV9; TRBD1 agrees at 9 bases. CDR1 is SGDLS, CDR2 YYNGEE, per germline. Trimming at V came to 3 bases and at J to 5 bases, leaving 12 bases not matched to a gene. The length of the CDR3 is 18 residues. CDR3 nucleotides: TGTGCCAGCAGCGCTTGGGGGACAGGGACACTAAGGGCCAACGTCCTGACTTTC. Its translation: CASSAWGTGTLRANVLTF.

The chain is built from TRBV5-1 and TRBJ2-1; possibly TRBD2 for D (5 bases). This CDR3 comprises 15 residues. CDR1 and CDR2 from the germline V gene are SGHRS and YFSETQ. The V end was cut by 5 bases, the J end by 1 base, with 13 bases between. The CDR3 region is CASSTQLGSYNEQFF. The CDR3 DNA follows: TGCGCCAGCAGTACTCAACTAGGGTCCTACAATGAGCAGTTCTTC.

The chain links TRBV12-5 to TRBJ1-2; the D is unclear. V shed 6 bases and J shed 1 base, with 18 bases lying between them. Germline V gives CDR1 LGHNT, CDR2 FRNRAP. The CDR3 runs to 16 residues. CDR3 sequence (DNA): TGTGCTAGTGGAGAGCCTGAGGGTCTCCGTAACTATGGCTACACCTTC. Translated, it gives CASGEPEGLRNYGYTF.

This clone was observed at least ten times. The chain couples TRBV3-1 (or the pseudogene TRBV3-2) to TRBJ1-6; D unresolved. Looked up from germline, CDR1 is LGHDT and CDR2 is YNNKEL (reference sequence). The CDR3 contains 15 residues. V gave up 2 bases and J gave up 6 bases, with 11 bases separating them. In nucleotides, the CDR3 is TGTGCCAGCAGCCAATCGGGTACCATTAATTCACCCCTCCACTTT. This encodes CASSQSGTINSPLHF.